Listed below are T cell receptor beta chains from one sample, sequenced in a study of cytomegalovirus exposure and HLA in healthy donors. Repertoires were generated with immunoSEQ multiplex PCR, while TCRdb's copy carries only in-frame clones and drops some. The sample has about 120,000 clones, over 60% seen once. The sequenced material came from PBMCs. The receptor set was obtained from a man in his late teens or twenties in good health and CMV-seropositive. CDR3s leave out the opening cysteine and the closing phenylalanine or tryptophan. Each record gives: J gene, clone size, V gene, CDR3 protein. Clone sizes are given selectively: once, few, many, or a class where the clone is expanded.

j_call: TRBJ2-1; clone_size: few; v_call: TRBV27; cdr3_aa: ASSKDRNYNEQF
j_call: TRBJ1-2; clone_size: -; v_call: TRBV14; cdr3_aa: ASSPRGGTAGD
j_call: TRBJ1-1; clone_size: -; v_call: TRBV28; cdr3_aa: ASSTFTRGLERVNTEAF
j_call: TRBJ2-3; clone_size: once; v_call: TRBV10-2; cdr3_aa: ASSLGIAGSTDTQY
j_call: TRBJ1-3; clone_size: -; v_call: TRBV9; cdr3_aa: ASSVGQGVGNTIY
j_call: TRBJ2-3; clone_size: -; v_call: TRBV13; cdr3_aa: ASSLREGADTQY
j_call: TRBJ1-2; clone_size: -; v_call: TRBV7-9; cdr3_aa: ASSRSTPTGDENYGYT
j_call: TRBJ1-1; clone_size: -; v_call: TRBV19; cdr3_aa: ASSIGQGNTEAF
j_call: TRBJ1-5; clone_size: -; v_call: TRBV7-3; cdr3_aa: ASSLRGEEGESQPQH
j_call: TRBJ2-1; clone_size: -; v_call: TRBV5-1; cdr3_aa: ASSLRRLAASYNEQL
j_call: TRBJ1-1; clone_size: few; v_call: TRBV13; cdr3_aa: ASSLGQALEAF
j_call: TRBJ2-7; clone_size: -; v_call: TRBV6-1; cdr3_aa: ASSLTGTGNHEQY
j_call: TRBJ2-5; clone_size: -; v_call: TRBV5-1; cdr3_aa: ASSLAETGPQETQY
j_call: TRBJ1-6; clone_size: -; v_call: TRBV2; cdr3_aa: ASSQGENSPLH
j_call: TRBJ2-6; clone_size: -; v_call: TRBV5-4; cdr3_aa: ASSTGVSSGANVLT
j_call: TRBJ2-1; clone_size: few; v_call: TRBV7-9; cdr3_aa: ASSSALAGGQGEQF
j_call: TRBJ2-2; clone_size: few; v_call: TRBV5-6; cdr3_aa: ASSYGQGSGELF
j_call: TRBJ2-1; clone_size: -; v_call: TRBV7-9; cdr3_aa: ASSLALREQF
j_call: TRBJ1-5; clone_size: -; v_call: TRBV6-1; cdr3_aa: ASRQDSNMPQH
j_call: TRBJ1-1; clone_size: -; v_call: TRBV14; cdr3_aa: ASSTTGTYTEAF
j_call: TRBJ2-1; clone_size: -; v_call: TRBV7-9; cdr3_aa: ASSLSGANEQF
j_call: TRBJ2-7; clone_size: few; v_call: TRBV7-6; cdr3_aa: ASSNTGFEQY
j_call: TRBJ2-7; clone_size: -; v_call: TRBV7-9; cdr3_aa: AITDRGPAYEQY
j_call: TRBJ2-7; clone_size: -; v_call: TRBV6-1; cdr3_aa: ASHWGGSYEQY
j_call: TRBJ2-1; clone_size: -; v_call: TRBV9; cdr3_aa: ASSVSVTGF
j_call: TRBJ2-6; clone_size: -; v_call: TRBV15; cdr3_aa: ATSRVLADISGANGLT
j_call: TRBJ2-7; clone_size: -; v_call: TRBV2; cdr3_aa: ASSESAYEQY
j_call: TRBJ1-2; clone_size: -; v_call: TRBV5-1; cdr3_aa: ASSPLGGVYGYT
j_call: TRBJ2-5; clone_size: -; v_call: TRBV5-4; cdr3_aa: ASSLGGVQETQY
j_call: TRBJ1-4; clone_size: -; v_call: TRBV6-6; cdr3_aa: ASSSAQEDEKLF
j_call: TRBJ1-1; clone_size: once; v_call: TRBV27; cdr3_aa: ASSDRTGRTEAF
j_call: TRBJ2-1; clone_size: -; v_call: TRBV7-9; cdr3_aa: ASSVAGQNYNEQF
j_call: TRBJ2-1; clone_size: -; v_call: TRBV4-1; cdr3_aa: ASSQVPGQGYNEQF
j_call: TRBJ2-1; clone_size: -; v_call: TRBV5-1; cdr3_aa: ASSSLAGPDNEQF
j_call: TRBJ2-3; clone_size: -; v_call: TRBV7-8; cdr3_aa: ASSHGETSTDTQY
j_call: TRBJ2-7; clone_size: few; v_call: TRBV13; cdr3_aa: ASSFLAGFHYEQY
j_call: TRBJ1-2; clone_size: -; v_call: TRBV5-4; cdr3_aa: ASLGQGVGGYT
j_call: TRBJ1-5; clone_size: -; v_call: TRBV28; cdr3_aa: ASSSPFNQPQH
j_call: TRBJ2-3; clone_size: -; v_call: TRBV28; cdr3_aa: ASSEGEITQY
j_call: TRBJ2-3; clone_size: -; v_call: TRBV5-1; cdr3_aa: ASSLSLNIDTQY